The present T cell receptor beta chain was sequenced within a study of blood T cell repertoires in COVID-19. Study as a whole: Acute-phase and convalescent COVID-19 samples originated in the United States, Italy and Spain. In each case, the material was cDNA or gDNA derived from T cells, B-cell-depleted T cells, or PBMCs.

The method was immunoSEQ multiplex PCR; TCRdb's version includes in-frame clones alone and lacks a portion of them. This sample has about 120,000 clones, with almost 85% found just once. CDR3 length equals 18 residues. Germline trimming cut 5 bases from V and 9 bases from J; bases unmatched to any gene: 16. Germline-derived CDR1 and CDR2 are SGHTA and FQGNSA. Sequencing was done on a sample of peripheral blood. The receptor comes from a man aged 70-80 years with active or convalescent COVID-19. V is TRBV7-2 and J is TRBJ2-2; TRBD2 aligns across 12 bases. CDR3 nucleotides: TGTGCCAGCAGCCCGAGGCAGGCCGGGACTAGCGGGTTTCGGGAGCTGTTTTTT. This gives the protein CASSPRQAGTSGFRELFF.